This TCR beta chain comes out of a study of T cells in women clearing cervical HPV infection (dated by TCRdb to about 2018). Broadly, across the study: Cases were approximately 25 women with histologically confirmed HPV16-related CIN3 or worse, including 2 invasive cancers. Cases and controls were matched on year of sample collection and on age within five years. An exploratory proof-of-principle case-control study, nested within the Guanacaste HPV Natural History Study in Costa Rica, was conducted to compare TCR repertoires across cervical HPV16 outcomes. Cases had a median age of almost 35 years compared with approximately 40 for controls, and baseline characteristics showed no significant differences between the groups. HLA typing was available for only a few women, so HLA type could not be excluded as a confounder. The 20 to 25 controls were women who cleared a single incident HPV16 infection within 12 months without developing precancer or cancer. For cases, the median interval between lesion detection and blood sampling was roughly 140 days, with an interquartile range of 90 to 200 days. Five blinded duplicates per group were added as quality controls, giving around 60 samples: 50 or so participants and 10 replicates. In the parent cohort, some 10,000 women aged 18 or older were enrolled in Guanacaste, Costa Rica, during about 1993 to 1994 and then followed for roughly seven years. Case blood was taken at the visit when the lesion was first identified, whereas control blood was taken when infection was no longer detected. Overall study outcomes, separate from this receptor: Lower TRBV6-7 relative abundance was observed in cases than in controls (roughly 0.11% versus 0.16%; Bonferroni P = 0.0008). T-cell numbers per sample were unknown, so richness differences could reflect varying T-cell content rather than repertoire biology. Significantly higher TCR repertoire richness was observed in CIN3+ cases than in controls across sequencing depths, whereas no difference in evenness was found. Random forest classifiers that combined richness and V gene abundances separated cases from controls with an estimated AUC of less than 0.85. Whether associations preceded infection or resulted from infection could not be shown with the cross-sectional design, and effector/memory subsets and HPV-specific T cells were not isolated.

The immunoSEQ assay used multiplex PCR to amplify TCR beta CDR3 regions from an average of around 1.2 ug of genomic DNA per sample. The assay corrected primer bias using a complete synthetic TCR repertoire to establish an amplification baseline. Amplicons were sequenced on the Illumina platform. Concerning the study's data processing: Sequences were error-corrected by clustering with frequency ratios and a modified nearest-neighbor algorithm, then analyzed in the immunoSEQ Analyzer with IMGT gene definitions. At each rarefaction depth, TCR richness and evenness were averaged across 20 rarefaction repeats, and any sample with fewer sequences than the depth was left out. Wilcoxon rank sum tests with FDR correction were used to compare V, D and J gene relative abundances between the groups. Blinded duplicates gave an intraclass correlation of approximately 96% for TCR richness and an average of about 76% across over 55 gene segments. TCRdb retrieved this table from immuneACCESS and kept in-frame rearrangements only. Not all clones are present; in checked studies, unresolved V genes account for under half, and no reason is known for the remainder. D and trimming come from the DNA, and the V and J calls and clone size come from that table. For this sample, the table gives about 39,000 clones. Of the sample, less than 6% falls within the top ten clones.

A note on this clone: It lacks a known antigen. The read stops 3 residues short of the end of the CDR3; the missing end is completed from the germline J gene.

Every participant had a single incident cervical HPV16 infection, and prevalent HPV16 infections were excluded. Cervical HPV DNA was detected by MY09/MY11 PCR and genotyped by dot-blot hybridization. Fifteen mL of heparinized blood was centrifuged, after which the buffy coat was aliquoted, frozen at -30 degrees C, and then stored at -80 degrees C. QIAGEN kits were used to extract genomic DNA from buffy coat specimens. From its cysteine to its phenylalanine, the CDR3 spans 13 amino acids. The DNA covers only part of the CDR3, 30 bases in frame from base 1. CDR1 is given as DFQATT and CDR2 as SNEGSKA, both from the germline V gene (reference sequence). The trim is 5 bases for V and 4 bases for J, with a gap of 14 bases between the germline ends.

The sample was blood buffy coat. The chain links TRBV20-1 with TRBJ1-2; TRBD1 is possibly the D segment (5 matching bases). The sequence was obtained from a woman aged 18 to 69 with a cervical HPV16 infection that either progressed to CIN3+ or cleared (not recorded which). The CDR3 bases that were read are TGCAGTGCTCGCCTTCAGGGAGCCTATGGC. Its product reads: CSARLQGAYG. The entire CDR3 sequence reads CSARLQGAYGYTF.